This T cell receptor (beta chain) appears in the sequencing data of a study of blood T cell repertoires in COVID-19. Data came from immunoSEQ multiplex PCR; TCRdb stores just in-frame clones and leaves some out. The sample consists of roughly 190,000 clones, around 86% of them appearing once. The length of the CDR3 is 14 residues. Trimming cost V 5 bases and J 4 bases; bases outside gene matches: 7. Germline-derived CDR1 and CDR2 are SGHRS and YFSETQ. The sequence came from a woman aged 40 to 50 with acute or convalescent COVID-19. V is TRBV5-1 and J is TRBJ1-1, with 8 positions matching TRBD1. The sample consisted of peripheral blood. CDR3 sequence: CASRGQVSATEAFF. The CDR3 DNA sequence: TGCGCCAGCAGGGGACAGGTTTCCGCCACTGAAGCTTTCTTT.